The 20 T cell receptor beta chains below all came from one sample that was sequenced in a study of cytomegalovirus exposure and HLA in healthy donors. PCR was performed using 60 Vbeta and 13 Jbeta primers. Data came from immunoSEQ multiplex PCR; TCRdb stores just in-frame clones and leaves some out. The data show 110,000 or so clones, 70% to 85% seen once. Specimen: PBMCs. These receptors came from a woman in her late teens or twenties in good health and CMV-seronegative.

V and J are TRBV7-8 and TRBJ1-5, with TRBD1 as a possible D gene (6 bases). Looked up from germline, CDR1 is SGHVS and CDR2 is FQNEAQ. This CDR3 region has 15 residues. V was cut by 5 bases and J by 3 bases, with 14 bases left in between. As DNA, the CDR3 is TGTGCCAGCAGCCGGACAGCTTTATACAATCAGCCCCAGCATTTT. Translating gives CASSRTALYNQPQHF.

Remarks on this clone: The germline gene is not matched at one end of the junction; a read error may be the cause. This chain connects TRBV7-7 to TRBJ2-7; maybe TRBD2 (5 bases). CDR1 and CDR2 (germline): SSHAT, FNYEAQ (reference sequence). This CDR3 spans 15 amino acids. The CDR3 nucleotides read TGTGCTAGCAGCTTAGGAACCAAAGGAGGCTACGAGCAGTACTTC. Protein product: CASSLGTKGGYEQYF.

The V gene is TRBV25-1, the J gene TRBJ2-1, with 7 nucleotides matching TRBD1. The CDR3 extends over 14 amino acids. Germline assignment: CDR1 MGHDK and CDR2 SYGVNS. The V and J ends lost 3 bases and 1 base, in that order; junction bases with no gene match: 0. For the CDR3, the DNA is TGTGCCAGCAGTGAGGGACAGTCCTACAATGAGCAGTTCTTC. It translates to CASSEGQSYNEQFF. Based on the CDR3 plus reference TRBV25-1 and TRBJ2-1, the full variable domain is EADIYQTPRYLVIGTGKKITLECSQTMGHDKMYWYQQDPGMELHLIHYSYGVNSTEKGDLSSESTVSRIRTEHFPLTLESARPSHTSQYLCASSEGQSYNEQFFGPGTRLTVL.

J is TRBJ2-5 and V is TRBV28; 10 positions match TRBD1. V dropped 4 bases and J dropped 5; count of bases not matched to a gene: 7. Per the germline V gene, CDR1 is MDHEN and CDR2 is SYDVKM. This CDR3 comprises 15 residues. Here the CDR3 reads CASSSGDRGFETQYF. CDR3 DNA: TGTGCCAGCAGTTCCGGGGACAGGGGTTTCGAGACCCAGTACTTC.

The CDR3 DNA is TGCAGCGTTAACAGGGGGTACACCGGGGAGCTGTTTTTT. This translates into CSVNRGYTGELFF. The gene calls are TRBV29-1 and TRBJ2-2; 8 bases match TRBD1. The CDR3 extends over 13 amino acids. From germline, CDR1 is SQVTM and CDR2 ANQGSEA. The J segment lost 3 bases and the V segment lost 5 bases, leaving 2 bases of the junction unmatched.

This clone was detected once. This sequence joins TRBV7-2 and TRBJ2-1; 7 bases are a match to TRBD2. In germline, CDR1 is SGHTA, CDR2 FQGNSA. After removal of 5 bases from V and 2 bases from J, the junction contained 9 bases not matched to a gene. CDR3 size: 16 residues. The CDR3 loop reads CASSQAGLTAYNEQFF. The CDR3, as DNA: TGTGCCAGCAGCCAAGCGGGGCTAACTGCCTACAATGAGCAGTTCTTC.

CDR3 DNA: TGTGCCAGCTCACCACCGGGGGCCACTGAAGCTTTCTTT. Encoded protein: CASSPPGATEAFF. The chain combines TRBV18 with TRBJ1-1; a weak D match, TRBD1 (6 bases). CDR1 and CDR2 (germline): KGHSH, LQKENI. This CDR3 spans 13 amino acids. Trimming pared 0 bases from V and 4 bases from J, leaving 6 bases between.

This chain connects TRBV27 to TRBJ1-1; the D is unclear. The CDR3 covers 12 residues. The germline CDR1 and CDR2 sequences are MNHEY and SMNVEV (reference sequence). The V and J ends lost 3 bases and 7 bases respectively, with 9 bases between them. The CDR3 sequence: CASSLIGHEAFF. The CDR3 DNA reads as TGTGCCAGCAGTTTGATTGGGCATGAAGCTTTCTTT.

This chain joins TRBV6-4 and TRBJ2-1; a possible D gene is TRBD1 (5 bases). Germline V gives CDR1 MRHNA, CDR2 SNTAGT. The CDR3 contains 15 residues. The germline V and J ends were trimmed by 4 bases and 1 base, with 11 bases remaining between them. The CDR3 nucleotides read TGTGCCAGCAGTGTCGACAGTGGGTCCTACAATGAGCAGTTCTTC. Protein product: CASSVDSGSYNEQFF.

In this sample, this clone turned up a few times. The chain recombines TRBV4-1 with TRBJ1-4; 8 nucleotides align to TRBD1. Trimming took 0 bases from V and 8 from J; bases not matched to a gene: 5. Looked up from germline, CDR1 is MGHRA and CDR2 is YSYEKL. The CDR3 contains 15 residues. The CDR3: CASSQDGNRGEKLFF. CDR3 DNA: TGCGCCAGCAGCCAAGATGGAAACAGGGGGGAAAAACTGTTTTTT.

This clone was detected only once. The chain uses TRBV15 and TRBJ2-3; 7 bases match TRBD1. The germline CDR1 and CDR2 sequences are LNHNV and YYDKDF (reference sequence). The CDR3 has 15 residues. Trimming at V came to 3 bases and at J to 1 base, leaving 4 bases not matched to a gene. The CDR3, as DNA: TGTGCCACCAGCAGGAGACAGGGCCGCACAGATACGCAGTATTTT. This sequence encodes CATSRRQGRTDTQYF. Filled out from reference TRBV15 and TRBJ2-3, the complete variable domain reads DAMVIQNPRYQVTQFGKPVTLSCSQTLNHNVMYWYQQKSSQAPKLLFHYYDKDFNNEADTPDNFQSRRPNTSFCFLDIRSPGLGDTAMYLCATSRRQGRTDTQYFGPGTRLTVL.

The chain uses TRBV6-1 and TRBJ2-2; D might be TRBD1 (6 bases). The V and J ends lost 3 bases and 2 bases respectively, with 16 bases between them. Germline V gene data show CDR1 as MNHNS and CDR2 as SASEGT. CDR3 length: 17 amino acids. The CDR3 sequence is CASSDFRGRGNTGELFF. In DNA, the CDR3 is TGTGCCAGCAGTGATTTTAGGGGCAGGGGTAACACCGGGGAGCTGTTTTTT.

The V call is TRBV7-9, the J call TRBJ1-6, with 8 nucleotides matching TRBD1. CDR3 length: 13 residues. The V and J ends lost 11 bases and 8 bases, in that order; junction bases with no gene match: 8. The germline gives CDR1 SEHNR, CDR2 FQNEAQ (reference sequence). CDR3 amino acids: CAGTTGQDSPLHF. Here the CDR3 DNA reads TGTGCCGGAACCACGGGACAGGATTCACCCCTCCACTTT.

The J gene is TRBJ1-1, the V gene TRBV6-5; D call uncertain. V was cut by 2 bases and J by 4 bases, with 14 bases left in between. CDR1 is MNHEY and CDR2 is SVGAGI in the germline V gene. The CDR3 has 15 residues. In DNA form, the CDR3 reads TGTGCCAGCAGTTACACCGGGAGACGGGGCACTGAAGCTTTCTTT. Amino acid sequence: CASSYTGRRGTEAFF.

The genes are TRBV27 and TRBJ2-7; 10 nucleotides match TRBD1. The CDR3 is 16 amino acids. The V gene's germline CDR1 is MNHEY and CDR2 SMNVEV (reference sequence). The V gene end was trimmed by 5 bases and the J gene end by 1 base; junction bases not matched to a gene: 8. The CDR3 is CASSLTRDRGSYEQYF. The CDR3 DNA sequence: TGTGCCAGCAGTCTTACCCGGGACAGGGGATCCTACGAGCAGTACTTC.

This chain uses TRBV2 with TRBJ2-3; D is perhaps TRBD2 (6 bases). V gave up 7 bases and J gave up 1 base, with 21 bases separating them. This CDR3 region has 17 residues. The V gene's germline CDR1 is SNHLY and CDR2 FYNNEI. CDR3 residues: CASTKTSLKQGTDTQYF. The CDR3 nucleotides read TGTGCCAGCACGAAGACTAGTTTAAAGCAGGGCACAGATACGCAGTATTTT.

This chain joins TRBV2 and TRBJ2-5; 11 nucleotides align to TRBD1. With V trimmed by 10 bases and J by 2 bases, 9 bases remained unmatched. Germline V gives CDR1 SNHLY, CDR2 FYNNEI. CDR3 length: 15 residues. The CDR3 sequence: CATRQDRGPQETQYF. DNA for the CDR3: TGTGCCACAAGGCAGGACAGGGGGCCGCAAGAGACCCAGTACTTC.

The CDR3 is CASSRTSGAYNEQFF. CDR3 in DNA: TGTGCCAGCAGTCGAACTAGCGGGGCTTACAATGAGCAGTTCTTC. The rearrangement uses TRBV28 and TRBJ2-1; TRBD2 aligns across 10 bases. The CDR3 extends over 15 amino acids. Germline trimming cut 5 bases from V and 4 bases from J; bases unmatched to any gene: 5. CDR1 and CDR2 (germline): MDHEN, SYDVKM.

The chain employs TRBV6-6 and TRBJ2-3; 8 nucleotides agree with TRBD2. After removal of 5 bases from V and 7 bases from J, the junction contained 11 bases not matched to a gene. CDR3 length equals 15 residues. Germline CDR1 MNHNY, CDR2 SVGAGI (reference sequence). The CDR3 coding sequence is TGTGCCAGCAGTCCCGGGACTAGGGCCTCTAATACGCAGTATTTT. It is translated as CASSPGTRASNTQYF.

This sequence joins TRBV5-6 and TRBJ2-1; 10 bases fit TRBD2. V trimming: 4 bases; J trimming: 3 bases; junction bases outside the gene matches: 7. Germline CDR1 SGHDT, CDR2 YYEEEE. The CDR3 consists of 16 residues. CDR3 in amino acids: CASSLMTSGYYNEQFF. CDR3 nucleotide sequence: TGTGCCAGCAGCCTCATGACTAGCGGGTACTACAATGAGCAGTTCTTC.